These T cell receptor beta chains were read from a single sample in a study of blood T cell repertoires in COVID-19. Here immunoSEQ multiplex PCR was the method, and the copy in TCRdb shows in-frame clones only, minus some. Altogether 40,000 to 50,000 clones are present, around 79% being singletons, with the ten largest covering under 30%. Sequencing used peripheral blood. The receptors stem from a man between 70 and 80 years old with acute or convalescent COVID-19. Both conserved end residues are part of each CDR3. A D gene is named only where the DNA matches it firmly. Expanded clones get a size class; other rows say once, few or many, or leave the size out.

v_call: TRBV27; j_call: TRBJ1-5; clone_size: -; d_call: -; cdr3_nt: TGTGCCAGCGGGGCGACAGGTTATAGCAATCAGCCCCAGCATTTT; cdr3_aa: CASGATGYSNQPQHF
v_call: TRBV6-5; j_call: TRBJ2-7; clone_size: -; d_call: TRBD1; cdr3_nt: TGTGCCAGCAGTCTCACAGGGGTAAGCGAGCAGTACTTC; cdr3_aa: CASSLTGVSEQYF
v_call: TRBV5-4; j_call: TRBJ1-2; clone_size: few; d_call: -; cdr3_nt: TGTGCCAGCAGCTTGGACCAGGGTGGCTATGGCTACACCTTC; cdr3_aa: CASSLDQGGYGYTF
v_call: TRBV21-1; j_call: TRBJ1-3; clone_size: -; d_call: -; cdr3_nt: TGTGCCAGCAGCAAAATAGGCGACAGGGGTTGTGGAAACACCATATATTTT; cdr3_aa: CASSKIGDRGCGNTIYF
v_call: TRBV30; j_call: TRBJ2-1; clone_size: -; d_call: TRBD2; cdr3_nt: TGTGCCTGGAGGGGGGGGGTGAGGCTAGCGGGAAACAATGAGCAGTTCTTC; cdr3_aa: CAWRGGVRLAGNNEQFF
v_call: TRBV5-5; j_call: TRBJ2-5; clone_size: -; d_call: TRBD1; cdr3_nt: TGTGCCAGCATCCCGGTGGGGACAGGGCGGATTGAGACCCAGTACTTC; cdr3_aa: CASIPVGTGRIETQYF
v_call: TRBV6-5; j_call: TRBJ1-2; clone_size: once; d_call: -; cdr3_nt: TGTGCCAGCAGTACAGGGCGTGGCGGCTATGGCTACACCTTC; cdr3_aa: CASSTGRGGYGYTF
v_call: TRBV27; j_call: TRBJ2-7; clone_size: -; d_call: TRBD1; cdr3_nt: TGTGCCAGCAGTTGGGACAGGGGCTACGAGCAGTACTTC; cdr3_aa: CASSWDRGYEQYF
v_call: TRBV2; j_call: TRBJ2-7; clone_size: -; d_call: TRBD2; cdr3_nt: TGTGCCAGCAGAGGACTAGCGGGGCAATACGAGCAGTACTTC; cdr3_aa: CASRGLAGQYEQYF
v_call: TRBV4-3; j_call: TRBJ2-2; clone_size: -; d_call: TRBD2; cdr3_nt: TGCGCCAGCAGCCAAGTGCTAGCGGGAGGGCCCTGGGAGCTGTTTTTT; cdr3_aa: CASSQVLAGGPWELFF
v_call: TRBV18; j_call: TRBJ2-1; clone_size: -; d_call: -; cdr3_nt: TGTGCCAGCTCACCCGGGGTTGAGCAGTTCTTC; cdr3_aa: CASSPGVEQFF
v_call: TRBV5-1; j_call: TRBJ1-2; clone_size: -; d_call: TRBD1; cdr3_nt: TGCGCCAGCAGCTTGGATCAGGGGGTTGACTATGGCTACACCTTC; cdr3_aa: CASSLDQGVDYGYTF
v_call: TRBV9; j_call: TRBJ2-1; clone_size: -; d_call: TRBD2; cdr3_nt: TGTGCCAGCAGCGGCCGCGGGGGAGCGTTAGAGGGTGAGCAGTTCTTC; cdr3_aa: CASSGRGGALEGEQFF
v_call: TRBV12-5; j_call: TRBJ1-2; clone_size: -; d_call: TRBD1; cdr3_nt: TGTGCTAGTGGTCTAGGACAGGGCTGGGGCTACACCTTC; cdr3_aa: CASGLGQGWGYTF
v_call: TRBV3-1/TRBV3-2; j_call: TRBJ2-2; clone_size: -; d_call: TRBD1; cdr3_nt: TGTGCCAGCAGCCATTGGACAGGGGGCTTAACCGGGGAGCTGTTTTTT; cdr3_aa: CASSHWTGGLTGELFF
v_call: TRBV5-6; j_call: TRBJ2-7; clone_size: few; d_call: TRBD1; cdr3_nt: TGTGCCAGCAGCTTAGGACAGGGCCGGTACGAGCAGTACTTC; cdr3_aa: CASSLGQGRYEQYF
v_call: TRBV6-5; j_call: TRBJ2-2; clone_size: -; d_call: -; cdr3_nt: TGTGCCAGCAGTCAGACAGCGATGAACACCGGGGAGCTGTTTTTT; cdr3_aa: CASSQTAMNTGELFF
v_call: TRBV27; j_call: TRBJ2-5; clone_size: -; d_call: TRBD2; cdr3_nt: TGTGCCAGCAAATCCTGGGGCGGGAGGGTTGAAGAGACCCAGTACTTC; cdr3_aa: CASKSWGGRVEETQYF
v_call: TRBV2; j_call: TRBJ1-5; clone_size: few; d_call: TRBD1; cdr3_nt: TGTGCCAGCAGCCTAGGACAGGGGGGTCAGCCCCAGCATTTT; cdr3_aa: CASSLGQGGQPQHF
v_call: TRBV29-1; j_call: TRBJ2-2; clone_size: -; d_call: -; cdr3_nt: TGCAGCGTTAGACAGGACCCGAACACCGGGGAGCTGTTTTTT; cdr3_aa: CSVRQDPNTGELFF
v_call: TRBV5-6; j_call: TRBJ1-4; clone_size: -; d_call: -; cdr3_nt: TGTGCCAGCACCACTCTAGCAACTAATGAAAAACTGTTTTTT; cdr3_aa: CASTTLATNEKLFF
v_call: TRBV6-6; j_call: TRBJ2-1; clone_size: -; d_call: TRBD2; cdr3_nt: TGTGCCAGCAGTCGAACCAGAGTAGCGGGGGACAATGAGCAGTTCTTC; cdr3_aa: CASSRTRVAGDNEQFF
v_call: TRBV6-2/TRBV6-3; j_call: TRBJ1-4; clone_size: -; d_call: TRBD1; cdr3_nt: TGTGCCAGCAGTTACGGCTCGGGACAGCTGGAAACTAATGAAAAACTGTTTTTT; cdr3_aa: CASSYGSGQLETNEKLFF
v_call: TRBV19; j_call: TRBJ2-7; clone_size: -; d_call: TRBD1; cdr3_nt: TGTGCCAGTAGTCCTGCGGCCCAGGGGGCTCACGAGCAGTACTTC; cdr3_aa: CASSPAAQGAHEQYF
v_call: TRBV30; j_call: TRBJ2-1; clone_size: once; d_call: TRBD2; cdr3_nt: TGTGCCTGGAGTCCCCGGGAGGCCTCCTACAATGAGCAGTTCTTC; cdr3_aa: CAWSPREASYNEQFF
v_call: TRBV5-1; j_call: TRBJ1-5; clone_size: -; d_call: TRBD1; cdr3_nt: TGCGCCAACCCAGCTGGGACAGGGTGGCAGCCCCAGCATTTT; cdr3_aa: CANPAGTGWQPQHF
v_call: TRBV30; j_call: TRBJ1-5; clone_size: -; d_call: -; cdr3_nt: TGTGCCTGGAGTGTGAAACAGAACAATCAGCCCCAGCATTTT; cdr3_aa: CAWSVKQNNQPQHF
v_call: TRBV19; j_call: TRBJ2-1; clone_size: few; d_call: TRBD2; cdr3_nt: TGTGCCAGTGGGCTAGCGGGGGCCCCCAACGAGGGTGAGCAGTTCTTC; cdr3_aa: CASGLAGAPNEGEQFF
v_call: TRBV7-9; j_call: TRBJ1-2; clone_size: few; d_call: -; cdr3_nt: TGTGCCAGCAGCTTAGTAGGGGTCGGCGGCTACACCTTC; cdr3_aa: CASSLVGVGGYTF
v_call: TRBV29-1; j_call: TRBJ1-1; clone_size: -; d_call: TRBD1; cdr3_nt: TGCAGCGTTGGACAGGGGTCCTCAAACACTGAAGCTTTCTTT; cdr3_aa: CSVGQGSSNTEAFF
v_call: TRBV5-1; j_call: TRBJ2-5; clone_size: -; d_call: TRBD1; cdr3_nt: TGCGCCAGCAGCGCCTCGGACAGGGGATTAAGAGAGACCCAGTACTTC; cdr3_aa: CASSASDRGLRETQYF
v_call: TRBV27; j_call: TRBJ1-1; clone_size: -; d_call: -; cdr3_nt: TGTGCCAGCAGTTTCAAGGGAGGGACTGAAGCTTTCTTT; cdr3_aa: CASSFKGGTEAFF
v_call: TRBV27; j_call: TRBJ2-7; clone_size: few; d_call: -; cdr3_nt: TGTGCCAGCAGTTTATTACTCAGGGGAAGGCGCTACGAGCAGTACTTC; cdr3_aa: CASSLLLRGRRYEQYF
v_call: TRBV6-2/TRBV6-3; j_call: TRBJ2-1; clone_size: -; d_call: TRBD2; cdr3_nt: TGTGCCAGCAGTTACTCGAAATCTAGCGGGACTCCCTACAATGAGCAGTTCTTC; cdr3_aa: CASSYSKSSGTPYNEQFF
v_call: TRBV15; j_call: TRBJ2-3; clone_size: -; d_call: -; cdr3_nt: TGTGCCACCAGCAGAGATTCCCAGGCTGCAGATACGCAGTATTTT; cdr3_aa: CATSRDSQAADTQYF
v_call: TRBV6-5; j_call: TRBJ1-2; clone_size: many; d_call: -; cdr3_nt: TGTGCCAGCTCGTTCGGGGGAAATGGCTACACCTTC; cdr3_aa: CASSFGGNGYTF
v_call: TRBV21-1; j_call: TRBJ1-5; clone_size: -; d_call: -; cdr3_nt: TGTGCCAGCAGCAAAGACAGGGGCGGGAAAAAACGGCCCCAGCATTTT; cdr3_aa: CASSKDRGGKKRPQHF
v_call: TRBV6-5; j_call: TRBJ2-1; clone_size: -; d_call: TRBD1; cdr3_nt: TGTGCCAGCAGTCGTACAGGGGGCGGTAAGGGGGAGCAGTTCTTC; cdr3_aa: CASSRTGGGKGEQFF
v_call: TRBV7-2; j_call: TRBJ1-1; clone_size: few; d_call: TRBD1; cdr3_nt: TGTGCCAGCAGCTCCAGGACAGGGATCGAGACTGAAGCTTTCTTT; cdr3_aa: CASSSRTGIETEAFF
v_call: TRBV4-2; j_call: TRBJ2-3; clone_size: -; d_call: TRBD2; cdr3_nt: TGTGCCAGCAGCCAAGAAAGCGGGAGCGATACGCAGTATTTT; cdr3_aa: CASSQESGSDTQYF
v_call: TRBV5-8; j_call: TRBJ2-7; clone_size: -; d_call: TRBD2; cdr3_nt: TGTGCCAGCAGCAAGCTAGCGGGCGGGCCCGCGTACGAGCAGTACTTC; cdr3_aa: CASSKLAGGPAYEQYF